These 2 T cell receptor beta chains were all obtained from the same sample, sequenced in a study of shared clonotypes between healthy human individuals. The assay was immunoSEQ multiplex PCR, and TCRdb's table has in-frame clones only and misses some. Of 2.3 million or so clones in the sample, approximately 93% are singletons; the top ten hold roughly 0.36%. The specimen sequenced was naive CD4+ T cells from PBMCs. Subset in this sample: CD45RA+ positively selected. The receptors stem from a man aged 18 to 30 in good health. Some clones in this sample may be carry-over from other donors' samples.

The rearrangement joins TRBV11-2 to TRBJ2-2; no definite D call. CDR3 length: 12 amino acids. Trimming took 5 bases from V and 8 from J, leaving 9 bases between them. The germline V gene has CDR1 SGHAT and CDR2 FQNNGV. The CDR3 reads CASSVPPGELFF. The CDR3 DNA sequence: TGTGCCAGCAGCGTACCTCCGGGGGAGCTGTTTTTT.

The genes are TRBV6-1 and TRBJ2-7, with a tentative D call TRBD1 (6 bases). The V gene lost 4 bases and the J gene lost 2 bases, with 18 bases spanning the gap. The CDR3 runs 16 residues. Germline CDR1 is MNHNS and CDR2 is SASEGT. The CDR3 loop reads CASSAQGYRYAYEQYF. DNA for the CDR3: TGTGCCAGCAGTGCCCAGGGGTACCGTTATGCCTACGAGCAGTACTTC.